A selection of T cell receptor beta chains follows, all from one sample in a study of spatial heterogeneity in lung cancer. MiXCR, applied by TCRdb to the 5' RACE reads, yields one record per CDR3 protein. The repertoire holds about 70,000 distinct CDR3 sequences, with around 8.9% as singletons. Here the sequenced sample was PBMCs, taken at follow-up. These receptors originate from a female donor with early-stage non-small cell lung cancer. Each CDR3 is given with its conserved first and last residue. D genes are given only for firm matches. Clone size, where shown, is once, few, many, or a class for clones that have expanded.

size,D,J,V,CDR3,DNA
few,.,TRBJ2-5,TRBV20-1,CSASSEETQYF,TGCAGTGCTAGTTCCGAAGAGACCCAGTACTTC
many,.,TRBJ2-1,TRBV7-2,CASSRGPLRYNEQFF,TGTGCCAGCAGCCGGGGACCGTTACGGTACAATGAGCAGTTCTTC
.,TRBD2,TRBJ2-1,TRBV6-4,CARPRTSGRALRNNEQFF,TGTGCCAGGCCTCGGACTAGCGGGAGGGCCTTAAGGAACAATGAGCAGTTCTTC
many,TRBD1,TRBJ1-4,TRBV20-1,CSANRGRNEKLFF,TGCAGTGCTAACAGGGGGAGAAATGAAAAACTGTTTTTT
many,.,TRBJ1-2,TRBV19,CASSPGRYYGYTF,TGTGCCAGTAGTCCCGGACGGTACTATGGCTACACCTTC
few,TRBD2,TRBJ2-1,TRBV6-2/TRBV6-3,CASGTGTSGSSTYNEQFF,TGTGCCAGCGGAACGGGGACTAGCGGGAGTTCTACCTACAATGAGCAGTTCTTC
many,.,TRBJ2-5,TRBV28,CASSRSRGEETQYF,TGTGCCAGCAGTCGGTCGAGAGGGGAAGAGACCCAGTACTTC
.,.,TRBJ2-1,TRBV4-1,CASSRGGGFRNEQLF,TGCGCCAGCAGCCGAGGGGGAGGTTTCCGCAATGAGCAGCTCTTC
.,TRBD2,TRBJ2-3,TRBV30,CAWAGGTSGTTDTQYF,TGTGCCTGGGCGGGGGGGACTAGCGGGACCACAGATACGCAGTATTTT
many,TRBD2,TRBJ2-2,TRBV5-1,CASSLAGAGSNTGELFF,TGCGCCAGCAGCTTGGCCGGAGCGGGATCGAACACCGGGGAGCTGTTTTTT
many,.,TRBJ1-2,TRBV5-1,CASSLNSVTASNYGYTF,TGCGCCAGCAGCTTGAACTCCGTGACGGCTTCTAACTATGGCTACACCTTC
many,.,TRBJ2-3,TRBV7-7,CASSLGRATDTQYF,TGTGCTAGCAGCTTGGGGCGGGCCACAGATACGCAGTATTTT
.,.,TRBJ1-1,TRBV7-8,CASSLAVPTVAFF,TGTGCCAGCAGCTTAGCCGTGCCGACTGTTGCTTTCTTT
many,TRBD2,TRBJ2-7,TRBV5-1,CASSLMPSGSVPYEQYF,TGCGCCAGCAGCTTGATGCCTAGCGGGAGTGTGCCCTACGAGCAGTACTTC
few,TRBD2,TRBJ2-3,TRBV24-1,CATSDFHSGSTDTQYF,TGTGCCACCAGTGATTTCCATAGCGGGAGCACAGATACGCAGTATTTT
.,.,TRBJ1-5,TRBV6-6,CASSYENQPQHF,TGTGCCAGCAGTTACGAGAATCAGCCCCAGCATTTT
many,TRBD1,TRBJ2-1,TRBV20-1,CSARRRTGAKEQFF,TGCAGTGCTAGGAGAAGGACAGGGGCTAAGGAGCAGTTCTTC
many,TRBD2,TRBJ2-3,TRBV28,CASSLSSGSGSQADTQYF,TGTGCCAGCAGTTTAAGTTCGGGCAGCGGGAGTCAGGCAGATACGCAGTATTTT
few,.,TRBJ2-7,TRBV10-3,CAIRPDDGSYEQYF,TGTGCCATCAGGCCGGACGACGGCTCCTACGAGCAGTACTTC
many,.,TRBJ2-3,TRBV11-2,CASSHQTVSTDTQYF,TGTGCCAGCAGTCATCAGACAGTGAGCACAGATACGCAGTATTTT
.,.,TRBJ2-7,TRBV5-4,CASSFDGFHEQYF,TGTGCCAGCAGCTTTGACGGATTTCACGAGCAGTACTTC
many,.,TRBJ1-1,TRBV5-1,CASKLLQENTEAFF,TGCGCCAGCAAGCTCCTTCAGGAGAACACTGAAGCTTTCTTT
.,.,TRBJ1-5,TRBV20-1,CSARESNQPQHF,TGCAGTGCTAGGGAGAGCAATCAGCCCCAGCATTTT
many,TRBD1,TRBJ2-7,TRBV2,CASSRQGNTYEQYF,TGTGCCAGCAGCCGACAGGGGAATACCTACGAGCAGTACTTC
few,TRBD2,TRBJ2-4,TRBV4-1,CASSQLATPRVAGKNIQYF,TGCGCCAGCAGTCAGCTCGCAACCCCCCGGGTAGCGGGAAAAAACATTCAGTACTTC
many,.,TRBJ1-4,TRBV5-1,CASSLDTNEKLFF,TGCGCCAGCAGCTTGGACACCAATGAAAAACTGTTTTTT
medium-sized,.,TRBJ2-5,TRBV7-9,CASRQDLQETQYF,TGTGCCAGCAGACAGGACTTACAAGAGACCCAGTACTTC
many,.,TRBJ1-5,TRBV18,CASSADLSEPQHF,TGTGCCAGCTCAGCAGACCTCAGTGAGCCCCAGCATTTT
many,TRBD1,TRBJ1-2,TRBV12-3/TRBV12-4,CASSPGTAGGYTF,TGTGCCAGCAGCCCCGGGACAGCCGGCGGCTACACCTTC
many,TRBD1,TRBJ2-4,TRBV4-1,CASSQADRVGGNIQYF,TGCGCCAGCAGCCAGGCAGACAGGGTTGGCGGAAACATTCAGTACTTC
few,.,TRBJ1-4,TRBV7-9,CASSSLGGEKLFF,TGTGCCAGCAGCTCATTGGGGGGTGAAAAACTGTTTTTT
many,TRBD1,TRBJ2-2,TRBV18,CASSPQGRTGGNTGELFF,TGTGCCAGCTCCCCCCAAGGACGGACAGGGGGAAACACCGGGGAGCTGTTTTTT
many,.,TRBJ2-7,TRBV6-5,CASSPTGPYEQYF,TGTGCCAGTTCACCCACAGGCCCCTACGAGCAGTACTTC
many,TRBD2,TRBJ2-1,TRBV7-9,CASTRAGGPREQFF,TGTGCCAGCACGCGGGCGGGAGGCCCCCGAGAGCAGTTCTTC
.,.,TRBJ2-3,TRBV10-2,CASSDGGWADTQYF,TGCGCCAGCAGTGATGGGGGCTGGGCAGATACGCAGTATTTT
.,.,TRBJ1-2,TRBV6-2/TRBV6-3,CASTGVIYGYTF,TGTGCCAGCACCGGAGTTATCTATGGCTACACCTTC
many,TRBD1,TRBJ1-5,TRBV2,CASSYTGGNQPQHF,TGTGCCAGCAGTTATACAGGGGGCAATCAGCCCCAGCATTTT
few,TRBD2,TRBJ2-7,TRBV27,CATPPTSGFYEQYF,TGTGCCACCCCACCCACTAGCGGCTTCTACGAGCAGTACTTC
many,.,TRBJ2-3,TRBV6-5,CASRRRAVTDTQYF,TGTGCCAGCCGCCGGCGAGCCGTCACAGATACGCAGTATTTT
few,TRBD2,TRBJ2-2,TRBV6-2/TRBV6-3,CASSDGTSGSFGELFF,TGTGCCAGCAGTGACGGGACTAGCGGGAGTTTTGGGGAGCTGTTTTTT
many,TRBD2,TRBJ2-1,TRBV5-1,CASSLVAGGPNEQFF,TGCGCCAGCAGCTTAGTTGCGGGAGGGCCCAATGAGCAGTTCTTC
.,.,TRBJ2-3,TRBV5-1,CASLAGASTDTQYF,TGCGCCAGCTTAGCCGGGGCTAGCACAGATACGCAGTATTTT
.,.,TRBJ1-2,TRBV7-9,CASSLVAGNGGYTF,TGTGCCAGCAGCTTAGTTGCTGGGAACGGCGGCTACACCTTC
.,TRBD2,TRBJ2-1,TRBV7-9,CASSLERGTYNEQFF,TGTGCCAGCAGCCTTGAGCGGGGAACCTACAATGAGCAGTTCTTC
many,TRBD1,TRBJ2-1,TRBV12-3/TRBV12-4,CAIKTGLFNEQFF,TGTGCCATCAAGACAGGGCTTTTCAATGAGCAGTTCTTC
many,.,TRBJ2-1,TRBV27,CASSFDFERGNEQFF,TGTGCCAGCAGTTTTGACTTCGAGAGGGGTAATGAGCAGTTCTTC
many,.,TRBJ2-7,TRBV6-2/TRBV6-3,CASRLTWDNPSYEQYF,TGTGCCAGCAGACTCACCTGGGACAACCCTTCCTACGAGCAGTACTTC
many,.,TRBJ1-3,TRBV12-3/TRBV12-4,CASSPIFAGNTIYF,TGTGCCAGCAGTCCCATTTTTGCGGGAAACACCATATATTTT
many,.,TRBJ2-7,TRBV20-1,CSARGGDDAYEQYF,TGCAGTGCTAGAGGCGGCGACGATGCCTACGAGCAGTACTTC
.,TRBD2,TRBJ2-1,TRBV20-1,CSARDLAGAYDEQFF,TGCAGTGCTAGAGATCTCGCGGGAGCCTATGATGAGCAGTTCTTC
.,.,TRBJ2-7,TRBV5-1,CASSLGTFSSYEQYF,TGCGCCAGCAGCTTAGGGACTTTTAGCTCCTACGAGCAGTACTTC
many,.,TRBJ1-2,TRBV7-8,CASSLDPGANYGYTF,TGTGCCAGCAGCTTAGACCCAGGAGCTAACTATGGCTACACCTTC
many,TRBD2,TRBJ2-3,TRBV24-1,CATSDSRLAGLTDTQYF,TGTGCCACCAGTGACTCCCGACTAGCGGGGCTCACAGATACGCAGTATTTT